Below, 16 T cell receptor beta chains from the same sample are listed, as sequenced in a study of blood T cell repertoires in COVID-19. The table came from immunoSEQ multiplex PCR; TCRdb's copy has only in-frame clones and leaves some out. The table lists about 360,000 clones, over 75% of them singletons, with 1.5% to 2.5% in the top ten. Material for sequencing was PBMCs or T cells enriched from blood (not recorded which). All receptors derive from a man aged 35 to 55 in a cohort exposed to, infected with or recovered from COVID-19 (not recorded which).

V gene TRBV5-1 combines with J gene TRBJ2-5; D remains unclear. This CDR3 comprises 15 residues. With 4 bases removed from V and 1 base from J, the gap between germline ends came to 14 bases. Per germline, CDR1 SGHRS and CDR2 YFSETQ. This CDR3 reads CASSGPGLGQETQYF. The CDR3 bases are TGCGCCAGCAGCGGGCCAGGATTAGGCCAAGAGACCCAGTACTTC. The full variable domain, its missing parts supplied by reference TRBV5-1 and TRBJ2-5, is KAGVTQTPRYLIKTRGQQVTLSCSPISGHRSVSWYQQTPGQGLQFLFEYFSETQRNKGNFPGRFSGRQFSNSRSEMNVSTLELGDSALYLCASSGPGLGQETQYFGPGTRLLVL.

The V call is TRBV2, the J call TRBJ2-1, with D unclear. Looked up from germline, CDR1 is SNHLY and CDR2 is FYNNEI. V lost 4 bases to trimming and J lost 0 bases, with 7 bases between them. The CDR3 runs 14 residues. CDR3 in amino acids: CASSASASYNEQFF. CDR3 bases: TGTGCCAGCAGTGCCAGTGCCTCCTACAATGAGCAGTTCTTC.

The chain links TRBV27 to TRBJ1-1; D is unclear. CDR1 and CDR2 (germline): MNHEY, SMNVEV (reference sequence). V was trimmed by 5 bases and J by 5 bases, leaving 12 bases between them. The CDR3 sequence is 13 residues long. For the CDR3, the DNA is TGTGCCAGCAGTCCCAATTCGCGGACTGAAGCTTTCTTT. Encoded protein: CASSPNSRTEAFF.

The rearrangement uses TRBV30 and TRBJ1-5, with D perhaps matching TRBD1 (6 bases). This CDR3 region has 16 residues. Trimming removed 2 bases at V and 0 bases at J, with 14 bases between. CDR1 is GTSNPN, CDR2 SVGIG, per germline (reference sequence). This CDR3 is CAWSLPGTLSNQPQHF. CDR3 DNA: TGTGCCTGGAGTCTACCCGGGACACTTAGCAATCAGCCCCAGCATTTT.

The chain couples TRBV5-4 to TRBJ1-2; 11 nucleotides align to TRBD1. V dropped 4 bases and J dropped 5; count of bases not matched to a gene: 7. The CDR3 extends over 15 amino acids. Germline V gene data show CDR1 as SGHNT and CDR2 as YYREEE (reference sequence). This chain's CDR3 is CASSRGQGDSYGYTF. The CDR3 coding sequence is TGTGCCAGCAGCCGGGGACAGGGGGATTCTTATGGCTACACCTTC.

The CDR3 is CASRMNRGRQETQYF. The CDR3 region has the DNA TGTGCCAGCAGGATGAACAGGGGGCGGCAAGAGACCCAGTACTTC. This rearrangement joins TRBV7-6 to TRBJ2-5, with 9 bases that match TRBD1. The V gene's germline CDR1 is SGHVS and CDR2 FNYEAQ. Germline trimming cut 6 bases from V and 2 bases from J; bases unmatched to any gene: 7. The CDR3 has 15 amino acids.

The chain uses TRBV10-1 and TRBJ2-1, with TRBD2 matching 13 bases. This CDR3 comprises 17 residues. Trimming cost V 0 bases and J 4 bases; bases outside gene matches: 3. Per the germline V gene, CDR1 is WNHNN and CDR2 is SYGVQD (reference sequence). CDR3 in amino acids: CASSESGLAGHYNEQFF. CDR3 nucleotide sequence: TGCGCCAGCAGTGAGTCGGGACTAGCGGGGCATTACAATGAGCAGTTCTTC.

The CDR3 region is CASSSTGADYGYTF. For the CDR3, the DNA is TGTGCCAGCAGTTCGACAGGGGCAGACTATGGCTACACCTTC. V and J are TRBV6-5 and TRBJ1-2; 8 positions match TRBD1. Trimming cost V 4 bases and J 3 bases; bases outside gene matches: 4. The CDR3 is 14 amino acids. Germline V gene lookup returns CDR1 MNHEY and CDR2 SVGAGI.

This chain links TRBV10-1 with TRBJ2-3; D might be TRBD2 (5 bases). The CDR3 contains 12 residues. V lost 6 bases and J 4 bases, leaving 8 bases between the germline ends. CDR1 is WNHNN and CDR2 is SYGVQD in the germline V gene (reference sequence). The CDR3 DNA reads as TGCGCCAGCAGCCGTAGCGCAGATACGCAGTATTTT. Translating it yields CASSRSADTQYF.

The chain joins TRBV6-5 to TRBJ2-7; TRBD1 agrees at 7 bases. The V gene's germline CDR1 is MNHEY and CDR2 SVGAGI. The CDR3 has 11 residues. Trimming at V came to 7 bases and at J to 3 bases, leaving 0 bases not matched to a gene. This CDR3 is CASTGGYEQYF. Here the CDR3 DNA reads TGTGCCAGCACAGGGGGCTACGAGCAGTACTTC.

J is TRBJ1-2 and V is TRBV19; 9 nucleotides match TRBD1. The CDR3 extends over 14 amino acids. CDR1 is LNHDA, CDR2 SQIVND, per germline (reference sequence). Trimming cost V 5 bases and J 2 bases; bases outside gene matches: 3. This chain's CDR3 is CASSPGQGNYGYTF. CDR3 nucleotide sequence: TGTGCCAGTAGTCCGGGACAGGGCAACTATGGCTACACCTTC.

The V and J genes are TRBV4-2 and TRBJ2-1; 9 nucleotides match TRBD2. CDR1 LGHNA and CDR2 YNFKEQ come from the germline V gene. This CDR3 has 16 residues. The trim removed 4 bases at V and 4 bases at J, leaving 8 bases unmatched. CDR3 DNA: TGTGCCAGCAGCCGACAACTAAGCGGGAGGTACAATGAGCAGTTCTTC. Translation gives CASSRQLSGRYNEQFF.

The chain combines TRBV5-4 with TRBJ1-2; TRBD1 matches 7 bases. After removal of 4 bases from V and 4 bases from J, the junction contained 4 bases not matched to a gene. The germline gives CDR1 SGHNT, CDR2 YYREEE (reference sequence). The CDR3 has 13 amino acids. This CDR3 reads CASSRGQVYGYTF. Here the CDR3 DNA reads TGTGCCAGCAGCCGCGGACAGGTCTATGGCTACACCTTC.

The chain uses TRBV19 and TRBJ2-5, with D perhaps TRBD1 (6 bases). The CDR3 is 14 amino acids. Trimming pared 7 bases from V and 0 bases from J, leaving 12 bases between. Germline-derived CDR1 and CDR2 are LNHDA and SQIVND (reference sequence). The CDR3 nucleotides read TGTGCCAGTACCCCTACAGGGAACCAAGAGACCCAGTACTTC. This translates into CASTPTGNQETQYF.

The chain is built from TRBV5-1 and TRBJ1-5; 8 bases map to TRBD1. The junction had 5 bases not matched to a gene; V was cut back by 0 bases and J by 0 bases. The CDR3 has 17 residues. Germline lookup yields CDR1 SGHRS and CDR2 YFSETQ. The CDR3 spells CASSLGPTGDSNQPQHF. Here the CDR3 DNA reads TGCGCCAGCAGCTTGGGGCCGACAGGGGATAGCAATCAGCCCCAGCATTTT.

This chain connects TRBV6-5 to TRBJ1-4; D is undetermined. Trimming cost V 5 bases and J 8 bases, with 18 bases left between them. The CDR3 covers 15 residues. Germline CDR1 and CDR2: MNHEY and SVGAGI. CDR3 amino acids: CASSHGGLGEEKLFF. CDR3 nucleotides: TGTGCCAGCAGTCATGGCGGGTTGGGAGAGGAAAAACTGTTTTTT.